Presented here are 19 T cell receptor beta chains from one specimen sequenced in a study of cytomegalovirus exposure and HLA in healthy donors. PCR used 60 Vbeta primers and 13 Jbeta primers. Repertoires were generated with immunoSEQ multiplex PCR, while TCRdb's copy carries only in-frame clones and drops some. The table records under 200,000 clones, around 75% of them present only once. The sample comprised PBMCs. The origin of the receptors is a woman aged 25 to 39 in good health and CMV-seronegative.

The V and J genes are TRBV4-3 and TRBJ1-6; 10 nucleotides match TRBD1. Germline assignment: CDR1 LGHNA and CDR2 YSLEER. The V and J ends lost 8 bases and 9 bases, in that order; junction bases with no gene match: 4. This CDR3 has 13 amino acids. The CDR3 here is CASSGQGSSPLHF. DNA of the CDR3: TGCGCCAGCTCGGGACAGGGGAGTTCACCCCTCCACTTT.

V is TRBV7-2 and J is TRBJ1-5; D might be TRBD1 (5 bases). V was pared by 1 base and J by 3 bases, with 19 bases between. CDR1 SGHTA and CDR2 FQGNSA come from the germline V gene. The CDR3 extends over 18 amino acids. CDR3 region: CASSLGAAGAASNQPQHF. CDR3 sequence (DNA): TGTGCCAGCAGCTTAGGCGCTGCTGGGGCAGCCTCCAATCAGCCCCAGCATTTT.

This clone was observed a handful of times. J is TRBJ2-5 and V is TRBV7-2; 7 bases are shared with TRBD2. The CDR3 covers 16 residues. Per germline, CDR1 SGHTA and CDR2 FQGNSA. Unmatched junction bases numbered 14, after V lost 6 bases and J lost 4 bases. The CDR3 bases are TGTGCCAGCAGTTCCTCCGGGACTACCATTTCAGAGACCCAGTACTTC. Protein sequence: CASSSSGTTISETQYF.

This sequence joins TRBV7-3 and TRBJ2-3, with TRBD2 matching 9 bases. V shed 5 bases and J 1 base; nucleotides not matched to a gene: 4. This CDR3 region has 15 residues. Germline CDR1 reads SGHTA; CDR2 reads FQGTGA. The CDR3 spells CASSTLAGGTDTQYF. CDR3 coding DNA: TGTGCCAGCAGCACCTTAGCGGGGGGCACAGATACGCAGTATTTT. The variable domain in full, with the rest retrieved from reference TRBV7-3 and TRBJ2-3, is GAGVSQTPSNKVTEKGKYVELRCDPISGHTALYWYRQSLGQGPEFLIYFQGTGAADDSGLPNDRFFAVRPEGSVSTLKIQRTERGDSAVYLCASSTLAGGTDTQYFGPGTRLTVL.

The rearrangement links TRBV7-9 to TRBJ1-2, with 7 nucleotides matching TRBD1. This CDR3 has 14 residues. The trim removed 7 bases at V and 0 bases at J, leaving 5 bases unmatched. In germline, CDR1 is SEHNR, CDR2 FQNEAQ (reference sequence). CDR3 protein: CASTLTGSNYGYTF. The CDR3 DNA reads as TGTGCCAGCACCCTGACAGGGTCTAACTATGGCTACACCTTC. Drawing the rest from reference TRBV7-9 and TRBJ1-2, the complete variable domain is DTGVSQNPRHKITKRGQNVTFRCDPISEHNRLYWYRQTLGQGPEFLTYFQNEAQLEKSRLLSDRFSAERPKGSFSTLEIQRTEQGDSAMYLCASTLTGSNYGYTFGSGTRLTVV.

For this clone: Other DNA sequences in the same sample also yield this CDR3. This sequence joins TRBV5-1 and TRBJ1-2, with D hard to call. Trimming removed 0 bases from V and 0 bases from J, with 3 bases in between. Germline lookup yields CDR1 SGHRS and CDR2 YFSETQ. CDR3 size: 13 residues. DNA of the CDR3: TGCGCCAGCAGCTTGGACACTAACTATGGCTACACCTTC. Protein sequence: CASSLDTNYGYTF. Combining the CDR3 with reference TRBV5-1 and TRBJ1-2 gives the whole variable domain KAGVTQTPRYLIKTRGQQVTLSCSPISGHRSVSWYQQTPGQGLQFLFEYFSETQRNKGNFPGRFSGRQFSNSRSEMNVSTLELGDSALYLCASSLDTNYGYTFGSGTRLTVV.

This clone was picked up a small number of times. The CDR3 DNA reads as TGTGCCAGCAGCAAACTCGGGGATAGCAATCAGCCCCAGCATTTT. Its protein is CASSKLGDSNQPQHF. V is TRBV21-1 and J is TRBJ1-5. TRBV21-1 is described as a pseudogene. The CDR3 is made up of 15 amino acids.

The chain carries TRBV10-3 and TRBJ1-5; D is uncertain. The germline V and J ends were trimmed by 2 bases and 7 bases, with 12 bases remaining between them. Germline-derived CDR1 and CDR2 are ENHRY and SYGVKD. CDR3 size: 14 residues. The CDR3 region has the DNA TGTGCCATCAGTGAGCCCGGGGTAGAACAGCCCCAGCATTTT. It translates to CAISEPGVEQPQHF.

This clone was counted between two and nine times. The V call is TRBV7-9, the J call TRBJ1-1, with a weak D call TRBD1 (5 bases). This CDR3 comprises 14 residues. Germline values: CDR1 SEHNR, CDR2 FQNEAQ (reference sequence). V was pared by 0 bases and J by 4 bases, with 9 bases between. CDR3 nucleotides: TGTGCCAGCAGCTTAGCAGGGGCCACCACTGAAGCTTTCTTT. Amino acid sequence: CASSLAGATTEAFF. The complete variable domain, with remaining parts taken from reference TRBV7-9 and TRBJ1-1, reads DTGVSQNPRHKITKRGQNVTFRCDPISEHNRLYWYRQTLGQGPEFLTYFQNEAQLEKSRLLSDRFSAERPKGSFSTLEIQRTEQGDSAMYLCASSLAGATTEAFFGQGTRLTVV.

The J gene is TRBJ1-1, the V gene TRBV11-2; no definite D call. Deletions cut 5 bases from V and 3 bases from J, with 13 bases between. The V gene's germline CDR1 is SGHAT and CDR2 FQNNGV. This CDR3 spans 14 amino acids. CDR3 coding DNA: TGTGCCAGCAGCCCCCCGGGAAGACACACTGAAGCTTTCTTT. It specifies CASSPPGRHTEAFF.

The chain joins TRBV7-9 to TRBJ1-4, with 7 bases lining up with TRBD1. The CDR3 consists of 14 residues. CDR1 and CDR2 (germline): SEHNR, FQNEAQ (reference sequence). V trimming: 5 bases; J trimming: 11 bases; junction bases outside the gene matches: 11. CDR3 in amino acids: CASSPPDRLLKLFF. CDR3 bases: TGTGCCAGCAGCCCGCCGGACAGGCTGCTGAAACTGTTTTTT.

The chain uses TRBV5-4 and TRBJ1-6; TRBD1 agrees at 9 bases. The germline CDR1 and CDR2 sequences are SGHNT and YYREEE (reference sequence). The CDR3 covers 19 residues. The V and J ends lost 4 bases and 0 bases, in that order; junction bases with no gene match: 11. CDR3 bases: TGTGCCAGCAGCCCGGACAGGGGACAAAGGAGCTCCTATAATTCACCCCTCCACTTT. Residues: CASSPDRGQRSSYNSPLHF.

The genes are TRBV5-1 and TRBJ1-1; D not certain. V lost 4 bases and J lost 0, with 13 bases in between. This CDR3 is built from 15 residues. Germline V gene sequence: CDR1 SGHRS, CDR2 YFSETQ. CDR3 DNA sequence: TGCGCCAGCAGCCCCCGGGGTCCCATGAACACTGAAGCTTTCTTT. Its protein product is CASSPRGPMNTEAFF. Full variable domain (rest looked up from reference TRBV5-1 and TRBJ1-1): KAGVTQTPRYLIKTRGQQVTLSCSPISGHRSVSWYQQTPGQGLQFLFEYFSETQRNKGNFPGRFSGRQFSNSRSEMNVSTLELGDSALYLCASSPRGPMNTEAFFGQGTRLTVV.

This chain connects TRBV10-3 to TRBJ2-5, with a tentative D call TRBD2 (5 bases). From germline, CDR1 is ENHRY and CDR2 SYGVKD. With 2 bases removed from V and 7 bases from J, the gap between germline ends came to 11 bases. This CDR3 comprises 13 residues. Written as DNA, the CDR3 is TGTGCCATCAGTGAGCCCTATGGAGGGACCCAGTACTTC. It codes for CAISEPYGGTQYF.

The genes are TRBV18 and TRBJ2-7; weak D call: TRBD1 (5 bases). The germline V gene encodes CDR1 KGHSH and CDR2 LQKENI. V lost 0 bases, J lost 2 bases, and 11 bases lay in between. CDR3 length: 15 amino acids. The CDR3 coding sequence is TGTGCCAGCTCACCACCTGGCAGGGCACCCTACGAGCAGTACTTC. Encoded protein: CASSPPGRAPYEQYF.

This clone was recorded only once. The chain recombines TRBV5-1 with TRBJ2-1; D not resolved. V was cut by 4 bases and J by 4 bases, with 9 bases left in between. Per germline, CDR1 SGHRS and CDR2 YFSETQ. The CDR3 totals 13 residues. The CDR3 is CASSTDIYNEQFF. DNA for the CDR3: TGCGCCAGCAGCACAGACATATACAATGAGCAGTTCTTC.

This chain joins TRBV6-5 and TRBJ1-1, with D possibly matching TRBD1 (5 bases). The V and J ends lost 3 bases and 10 bases respectively, with 18 bases between them. Looked up from germline, CDR1 is MNHEY and CDR2 is SVGAGI. The CDR3 totals 14 residues. The CDR3 nucleotides are TGTGCCAGCAGTTATAACCAGGGAGGTAGGTCAGCTTTCTTT. It codes for CASSYNQGGRSAFF.

The CDR3 sequence is CASSQVSQGPSTDTQYF. Written as DNA, the CDR3 is TGCGCCAGCAGCCAAGTGTCACAGGGGCCGAGCACAGATACGCAGTATTTT. The chain uses TRBV4-1 and TRBJ2-3; 7 bases line up with TRBD1. Germline V gene data show CDR1 as MGHRA and CDR2 as YSYEKL. V lost 1 base and J lost 0; bases outside the gene matches: 7. CDR3 length: 17 amino acids.

CDR3 loop: CASSYEGLAGGREQFF. The CDR3 bases are TGTGCCAGCAGCTACGAGGGACTAGCGGGGGGCCGTGAGCAGTTCTTC. The V gene is TRBV7-3, the J gene TRBJ2-1, with 15 bases aligning to TRBD2. CDR3 length: 16 amino acids. Germline trimming cut 4 bases from V and 9 bases from J; bases unmatched to any gene: 7. Germline CDR1 and CDR2: SGHTA and FQGTGA. Using reference TRBV7-3 and TRBJ2-1 for the parts outside the CDR3, the full variable domain is GAGVSQTPSNKVTEKGKYVELRCDPISGHTALYWYRQSLGQGPEFLIYFQGTGAADDSGLPNDRFFAVRPEGSVSTLKIQRTERGDSAVYLCASSYEGLAGGREQFFGPGTRLTVL.